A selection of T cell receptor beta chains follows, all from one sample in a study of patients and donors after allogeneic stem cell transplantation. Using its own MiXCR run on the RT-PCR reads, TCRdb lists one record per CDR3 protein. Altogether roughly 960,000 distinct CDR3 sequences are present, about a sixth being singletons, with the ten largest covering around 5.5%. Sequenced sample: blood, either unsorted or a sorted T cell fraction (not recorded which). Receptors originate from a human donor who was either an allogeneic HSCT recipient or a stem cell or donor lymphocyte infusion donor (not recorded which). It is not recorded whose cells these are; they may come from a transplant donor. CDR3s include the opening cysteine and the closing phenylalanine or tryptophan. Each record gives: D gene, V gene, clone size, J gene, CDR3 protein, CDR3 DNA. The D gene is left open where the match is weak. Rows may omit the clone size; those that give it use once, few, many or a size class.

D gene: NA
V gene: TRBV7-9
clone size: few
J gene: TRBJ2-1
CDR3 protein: CASSVLANEQFF
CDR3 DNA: TGTGCCAGCAGCGTGCTAGCGAATGAGCAGTTCTTC

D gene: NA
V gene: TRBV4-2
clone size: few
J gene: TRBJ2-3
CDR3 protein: CASRGGVGGDTQYF
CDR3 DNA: TGTGCCAGCAGAGGAGGGGTGGGGGGAGATACGCAGTATTTT

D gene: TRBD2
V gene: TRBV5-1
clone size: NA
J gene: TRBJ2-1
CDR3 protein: CASYPGTSGISYNEQFF
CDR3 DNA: TGCGCCAGCTACCCCGGGACTAGCGGGATCTCCTACAATGAGCAGTTCTTC

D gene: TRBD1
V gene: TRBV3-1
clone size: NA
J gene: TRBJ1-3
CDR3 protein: CASSQGFTGAISGNTIYF
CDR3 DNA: TGTGCCAGCAGCCAAGGCTTCACAGGGGCCATCTCTGGAAACACCATATATTTT

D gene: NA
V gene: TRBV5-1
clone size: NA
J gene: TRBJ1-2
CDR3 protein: CASSLDPAGGGYTF
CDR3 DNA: TGCGCCAGCAGCTTGGATCCAGCTGGTGGGGGCTACACCTTC

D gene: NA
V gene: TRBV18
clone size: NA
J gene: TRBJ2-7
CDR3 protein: CASSPDGPYEQYF
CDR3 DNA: TGTGCCAGCTCACCTGACGGACCCTACGAGCAGTACTTC

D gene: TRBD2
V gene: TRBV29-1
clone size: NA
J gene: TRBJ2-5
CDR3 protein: CSALLAGGETQYF
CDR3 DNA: TGCAGCGCCCTACTAGCGGGAGGTGAGACCCAGTACTTC

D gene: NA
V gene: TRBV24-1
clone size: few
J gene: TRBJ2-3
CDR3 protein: CATSDFRGLRSRGTDTQYF
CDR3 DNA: TGTGCCACCAGTGATTTTAGGGGCCTGCGCTCTAGGGGAACAGATACGCAGTATTTT

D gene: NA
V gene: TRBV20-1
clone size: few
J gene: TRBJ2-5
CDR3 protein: CSARDPVGQETQYF
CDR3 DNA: TGCAGTGCTAGAGATCCGGTCGGCCAAGAGACCCAGTACTTC

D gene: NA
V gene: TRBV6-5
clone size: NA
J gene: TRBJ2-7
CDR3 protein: CASSSHRSYEQYF
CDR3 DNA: TGTGCCAGCAGTTCCCACCGGAGCTACGAGCAGTACTTC

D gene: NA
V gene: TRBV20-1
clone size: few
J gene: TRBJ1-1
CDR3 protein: CSAARTGEAFF
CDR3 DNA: TGCAGTGCCGCTCGAACGGGTGAAGCTTTCTTT

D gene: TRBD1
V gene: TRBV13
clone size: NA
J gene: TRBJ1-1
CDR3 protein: CASSHIYRGSKNTEAFF
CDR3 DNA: TGTGCCAGCAGCCACATATACAGGGGGAGTAAGAACACTGAAGCTTTCTTT

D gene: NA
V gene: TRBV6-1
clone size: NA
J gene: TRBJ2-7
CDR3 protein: CASSLGADSYEQYF
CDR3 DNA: TGTGCCAGCAGCCTTGGAGCGGACTCCTACGAGCAGTACTTC

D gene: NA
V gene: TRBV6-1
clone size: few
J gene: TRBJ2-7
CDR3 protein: CASSAELSYEQYF
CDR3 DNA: TGTGCCAGCAGTGCGGAGTTATCCTACGAGCAGTACTTC

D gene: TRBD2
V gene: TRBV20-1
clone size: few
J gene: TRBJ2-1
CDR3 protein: CSARVVSLGTSGHNEQFF
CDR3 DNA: TGCAGTGCTAGAGTGGTTAGTTTGGGGACTAGCGGACACAATGAGCAGTTCTTC

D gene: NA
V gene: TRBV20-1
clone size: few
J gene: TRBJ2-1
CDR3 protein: CSARRGGDEQFF
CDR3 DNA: TGCAGTGCTAGGAGAGGGGGAGATGAGCAGTTCTTC

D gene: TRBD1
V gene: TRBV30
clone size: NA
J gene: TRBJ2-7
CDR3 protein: CAWIGDSFYEQYF
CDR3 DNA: TGTGCCTGGATAGGGGACAGCTTCTACGAGCAGTACTTC

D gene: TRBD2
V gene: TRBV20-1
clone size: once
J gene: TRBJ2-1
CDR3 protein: CSARALGLALNEQFF
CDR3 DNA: TGCAGTGCTAGAGCTCTCGGACTAGCCCTTAATGAGCAGTTCTTC

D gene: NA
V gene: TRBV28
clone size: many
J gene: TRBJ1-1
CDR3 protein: CASSLGRAEAFF
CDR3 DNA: TGTGCCAGCAGTTTGGGGCGGGCTGAAGCTTTCTTT

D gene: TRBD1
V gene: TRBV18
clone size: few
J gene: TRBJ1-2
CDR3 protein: CASSPDRGGTGYTF
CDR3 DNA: TGTGCCAGCTCACCCGACAGGGGGGGGACCGGCTACACCTTC

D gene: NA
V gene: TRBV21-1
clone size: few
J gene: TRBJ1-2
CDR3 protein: CASSSPDMYYGYTF
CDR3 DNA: TGTGCCAGCAGCTCCCCGGACATGTACTATGGCTACACCTTC

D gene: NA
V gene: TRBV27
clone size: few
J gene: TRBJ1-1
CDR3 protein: CASSPDGASEAFF
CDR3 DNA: TGTGCCAGCAGTCCAGACGGGGCTAGTGAAGCTTTCTTT

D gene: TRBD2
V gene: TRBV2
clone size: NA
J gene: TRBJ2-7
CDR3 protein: CASRRAGESYEQYF
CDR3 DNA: TGTGCCAGCAGACGAGCGGGGGAGAGCTACGAGCAGTACTTC

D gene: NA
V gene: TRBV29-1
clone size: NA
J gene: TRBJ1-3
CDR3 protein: CSVEVSNKGRGNTIYF
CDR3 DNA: TGCAGCGTTGAAGTCTCTAATAAGGGCCGAGGAAACACCATATATTTT

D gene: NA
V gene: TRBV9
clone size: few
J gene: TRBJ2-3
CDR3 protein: CASSVGAPSGGDTQYF
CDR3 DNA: TGTGCCAGCAGCGTAGGAGCCCCTAGTGGTGGGGATACGCAGTATTTT

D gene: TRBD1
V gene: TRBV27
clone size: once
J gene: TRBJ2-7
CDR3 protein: CASSFLDRVNEQYF
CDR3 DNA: TGTGCCAGCAGTTTTCTCGACAGGGTGAACGAGCAGTACTTC

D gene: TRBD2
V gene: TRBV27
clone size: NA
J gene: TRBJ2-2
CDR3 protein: CASSGRTSGSLGTGELFF
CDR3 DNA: TGTGCCAGCAGTGGCAGGACTAGCGGGAGCTTGGGGACCGGGGAGCTGTTTTTT

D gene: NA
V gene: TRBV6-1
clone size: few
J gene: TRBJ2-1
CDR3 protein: CASSPRGKAEGFF
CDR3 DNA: TGTGCCAGCAGTCCCCGGGGTAAGGCGGAGGGGTTCTTC

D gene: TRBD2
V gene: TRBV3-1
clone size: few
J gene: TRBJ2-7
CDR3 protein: CASSQSGGEEQYF
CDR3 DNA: TGTGCCAGCAGCCAATCGGGAGGGGAAGAGCAGTACTTC

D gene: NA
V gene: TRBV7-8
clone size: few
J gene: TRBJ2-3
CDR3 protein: CASIRLGGRRTDTQYF
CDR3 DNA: TGTGCCAGCATCCGCCTAGGGGGACGTCGCACAGATACGCAGTATTTT

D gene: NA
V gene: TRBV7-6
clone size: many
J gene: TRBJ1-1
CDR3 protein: CASSLDRFTEAFF
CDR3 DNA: TGTGCCAGCAGCTTGGACAGATTCACTGAAGCTTTCTTT

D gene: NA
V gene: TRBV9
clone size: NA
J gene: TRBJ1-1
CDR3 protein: CASSVFPGDLEAFF
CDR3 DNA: TGTGCCAGCAGCGTATTCCCCGGAGACCTTGAAGCTTTCTTT

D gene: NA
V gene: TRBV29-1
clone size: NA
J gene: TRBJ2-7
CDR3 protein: CSGGTSYEQYF
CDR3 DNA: TGCAGCGGCGGGACCTCCTACGAGCAGTACTTC

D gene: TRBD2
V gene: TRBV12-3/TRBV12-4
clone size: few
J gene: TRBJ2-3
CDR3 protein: CASSPSGRAADTQYF
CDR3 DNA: TGTGCCAGCAGTCCTAGCGGGAGGGCTGCAGATACGCAGTATTTT

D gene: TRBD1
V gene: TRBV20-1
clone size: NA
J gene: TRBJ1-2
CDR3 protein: CSAHGTGRDRASGYTF
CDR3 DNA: TGCAGTGCTCACGGAACGGGCCGGGACAGGGCTTCGGGCTACACCTTC

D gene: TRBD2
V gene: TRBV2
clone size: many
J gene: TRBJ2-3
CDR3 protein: CASKSGLAGVGDTQYF
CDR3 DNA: TGTGCCAGCAAGTCGGGACTAGCGGGAGTGGGAGATACGCAGTATTTT

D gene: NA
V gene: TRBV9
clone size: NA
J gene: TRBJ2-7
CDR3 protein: CASSVQPGLGGQQYF
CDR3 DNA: TGTGCCAGCAGCGTCCAACCGGGACTAGGGGGCCAGCAGTACTTC

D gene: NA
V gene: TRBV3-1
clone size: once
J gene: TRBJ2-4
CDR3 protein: CASRRGQTLAKNIQYF
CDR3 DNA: TGTGCCAGCAGACGTGGACAGACCCTAGCCAAAAACATTCAGTACTTC

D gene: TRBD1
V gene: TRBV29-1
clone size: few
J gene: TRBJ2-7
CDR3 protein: CSVESPGRTGPYEQYF
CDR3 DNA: TGCAGCGTTGAGTCCCCGGGCCGGACAGGACCCTACGAGCAGTACTTC

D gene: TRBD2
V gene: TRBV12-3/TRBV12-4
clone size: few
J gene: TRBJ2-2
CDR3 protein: CASRLAASGGAGELFF
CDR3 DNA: TGTGCCAGCAGACTGGCGGCTAGCGGGGGGGCCGGGGAGCTGTTTTTT

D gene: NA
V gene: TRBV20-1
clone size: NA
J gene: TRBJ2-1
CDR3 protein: CSARAGLRGQFF
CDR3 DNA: TGCAGTGCCCGAGCAGGATTGCGAGGGCAGTTCTTC

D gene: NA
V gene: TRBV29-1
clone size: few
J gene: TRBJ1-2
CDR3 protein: CSARTDSGYGYTF
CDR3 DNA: TGCAGCGCCCGGACGGATAGCGGCTATGGCTACACCTTC

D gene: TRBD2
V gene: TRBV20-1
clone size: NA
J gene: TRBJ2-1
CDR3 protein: CSARDWASGSSIPSYNEQFF
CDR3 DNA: TGCAGTGCTAGAGATTGGGCTAGCGGGTCCTCTATACCCTCCTACAATGAGCAGTTCTTC

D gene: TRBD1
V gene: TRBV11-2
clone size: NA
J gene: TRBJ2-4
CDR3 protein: CASSYPGTGGIQAKNIQYF
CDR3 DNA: TGTGCCAGCAGCTATCCGGGGACAGGGGGCATCCAAGCCAAAAACATTCAGTACTTC

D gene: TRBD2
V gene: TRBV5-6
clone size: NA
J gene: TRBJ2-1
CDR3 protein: CASSFQRGVSSYNEQFF
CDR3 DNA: TGTGCCAGCAGCTTCCAGCGGGGGGTCTCCTCCTACAATGAGCAGTTCTTC

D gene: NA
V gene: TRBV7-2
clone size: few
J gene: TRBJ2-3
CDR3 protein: CASSSGELTVTDTQYF
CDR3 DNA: TGTGCCAGCAGCTCGGGTGAATTGACAGTCACAGATACGCAGTATTTT

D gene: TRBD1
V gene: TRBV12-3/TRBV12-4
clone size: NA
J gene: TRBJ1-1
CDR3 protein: CASSIGQGTMNTEAFF
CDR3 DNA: TGTGCCAGCAGTATAGGACAGGGGACCATGAACACTGAAGCTTTCTTT

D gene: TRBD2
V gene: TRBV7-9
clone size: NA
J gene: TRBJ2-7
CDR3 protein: CASSPRTSGNEQYF
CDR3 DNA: TGTGCCAGCAGCCCGCGGACTAGCGGGAACGAGCAGTACTTC

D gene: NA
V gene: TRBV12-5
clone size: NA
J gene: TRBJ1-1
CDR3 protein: CASERGMNTEAFF
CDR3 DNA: TGTGCTAGTGAGAGAGGCATGAACACTGAAGCTTTCTTT

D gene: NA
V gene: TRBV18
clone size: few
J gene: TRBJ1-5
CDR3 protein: CASSGGSGNQPQHF
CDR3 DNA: TGTGCCAGCTCAGGGGGTAGCGGGAATCAGCCCCAGCATTTT